A selection of T cell receptor beta chains follows, all from one sample in a study of T cell responses to AZD1222 COVID-19 vaccine. Sequenced by immunoSEQ multiplex PCR; TCRdb stores in-frame clones only, minus some. The sample includes 110,000 to 150,000 clones, roughly 93% of them seen just once. Sequences were derived from peripheral blood, sampled 28 days after the second AZD1222 dose. The receptors come from an adult who received the AZD1222 COVID-19 vaccine. The CDR3 runs from the conserved cysteine through the conserved F or W. Each record gives: clone size, V gene, D gene, J gene, CDR3 protein, CDR3 DNA. D genes are given only for firm matches. Size is stated for part of the rows, as once, few or many counts, or as a class when the clone is expanded.

>-|TRBV19|-|TRBJ1-5
CASKQDNQPQHF
TGTGCCAGTAAACAGGATAATCAGCCCCAGCATTTT
>-|TRBV9|TRBD1|TRBJ1-1
CASSSRQGEVTEAFF
TGTGCCAGCAGCTCGCGACAGGGAGAGGTGACTGAAGCTTTCTTT
>-|TRBV2|-|TRBJ1-2
CASSADSNYGYTF
TGTGCCAGCAGCGCAGACAGCAACTATGGCTACACCTTC
>-|TRBV27|-|TRBJ1-1
CASNRGVWDTEAFF
TGTGCCAGCAATCGGGGGGTATGGGACACTGAAGCTTTCTTT
>-|TRBV19|-|TRBJ1-4
CASRASGATNEKLFF
TGTGCCAGTAGAGCCAGCGGAGCAACTAATGAAAAACTGTTTTTT
>-|TRBV11-2|TRBD2|TRBJ2-1
CASGNSGGSNEQFF
TGTGCCAGCGGGAATAGCGGGGGGAGCAATGAGCAGTTCTTC
>-|TRBV2|-|TRBJ1-2
CASSEALHYGYTF
TGTGCCAGCAGTGAAGCGCTTCACTATGGCTACACCTTC
>-|TRBV27|TRBD2|TRBJ2-3
CASSRSTPLLAGEFLGTDTQYF
TGTGCCAGCAGTCGTAGTACCCCCTTGCTAGCGGGGGAGTTCTTAGGCACAGATACGCAGTATTTT
>once|TRBV6-5|-|TRBJ1-3
CASSYSESLSGNTIYF
TGTGCCAGCAGTTACTCGGAATCCCTCTCTGGAAACACCATATATTTT
>-|TRBV9|-|TRBJ1-2
CASSVRGEGYTF
TGTGCCAGCAGCGTTAGAGGGGAAGGCTACACCTTC
>-|TRBV5-4|TRBD2|TRBJ2-2
CASRYTSGGPTGELFF
TGTGCCAGCAGGTATACTAGCGGGGGCCCGACCGGGGAGCTGTTTTTT
>-|TRBV7-2|TRBD2|TRBJ2-3
CASSRTSGGADTQYF
TGTGCCAGCAGCCGGACTAGCGGGGGGGCAGATACGCAGTATTTT
>once|TRBV7-2|-|TRBJ1-2
CASSPGVIRGYTF
TGTGCCAGCAGCCCAGGGGTCATTCGGGGCTACACCTTC
>-|TRBV2|-|TRBJ2-7
CASSETQGGYEQYF
TGTGCCAGCAGTGAAACACAGGGTGGATACGAGCAGTACTTC
>-|TRBV6-5|-|TRBJ2-1
CASKRYGDYNEQFF
TGTGCCAGCAAAAGGTACGGAGACTACAATGAGCAGTTCTTC
>-|TRBV7-3|-|TRBJ2-2
CASSERLNTGELFF
TGTGCCAGCAGCGAGCGGCTGAACACCGGGGAGCTGTTTTTT
>-|TRBV4-1|-|TRBJ1-5
CASSQLEGLRPQHF
TGCGCCAGCAGCCAATTGGAGGGCTTGCGGCCCCAGCATTTT
>-|TRBV18|-|TRBJ2-7
CASSPDTYEQYF
TGTGCCAGCTCACCGGATACTTACGAGCAGTACTTC
>-|TRBV7-9|-|TRBJ1-1
CASSSPPPGADTEAFF
TGTGCCAGCAGCTCACCACCGCCGGGGGCGGACACTGAAGCTTTCTTT
>-|TRBV6-1|-|TRBJ1-4
CASSARTPLPPSQEKLFF
TGTGCCAGCAGTGCCCGGACACCTCTTCCCCCGTCTCAGGAAAAACTGTTTTTT
>once|TRBV13|-|TRBJ1-2
CASSLAAGQASNYGYTF
TGTGCCAGCAGCTTAGCGGCCGGGCAGGCGTCTAACTATGGCTACACCTTC
>-|TRBV12-5|TRBD1|TRBJ2-7
CASGDYRGIRYEQYF
TGTGCTAGTGGGGACTACAGGGGGATCAGATACGAGCAGTACTTC
>-|TRBV6-5|TRBD1|TRBJ1-4
CASKGGGTGYEKLFF
TGTGCCAGCAAGGGCGGAGGGACAGGGTATGAAAAACTGTTTTTT
>few|TRBV2|TRBD1|TRBJ1-4
CASSPNRDSEKLFF
TGTGCCAGCAGCCCCAATAGGGACAGCGAAAAACTGTTTTTT
>-|TRBV2|-|TRBJ1-1
CASTVDLNTEAFF
TGTGCCAGCACCGTAGACTTGAACACTGAAGCTTTCTTT
>-|TRBV5-1|TRBD1|TRBJ1-4
CASSFGLTGGSLGEKLFF
TGCGCCAGCAGCTTTGGCCTAACAGGGGGCTCCTTGGGAGAAAAACTGTTTTTT
>-|TRBV12-3/TRBV12-4|-|TRBJ1-1
CASSLRENTEAFF
TGTGCCAGCAGTTTAAGGGAGAACACTGAAGCTTTCTTT
>-|TRBV7-2|-|TRBJ1-4
CASSFVSASEKLFF
TGTGCCAGCAGCTTTGTGAGCGCTTCTGAAAAACTGTTTTTT
>-|TRBV18|-|TRBJ1-2
CASSPLNRGGDGYTF
TGTGCCAGCTCACCACTCAACCGTGGAGGAGATGGCTACACCTTC
>-|TRBV6-1|-|TRBJ2-3
CASSDGEGSADTQYF
TGTGCCAGCAGTGATGGTGAGGGGAGTGCAGATACGCAGTATTTT
>-|TRBV9|-|TRBJ1-4
CASSVGGAGTNEKLFF
TGTGCCAGCAGCGTTGGGGGTGCAGGGACTAATGAAAAACTGTTTTTT
>-|TRBV7-3|TRBD2|TRBJ2-5
CASSSNLGTSGGKTQYF
TGTGCCAGCAGCTCCAACCTCGGGACTAGCGGGGGGAAGACCCAGTACTTC
>-|TRBV6-5|-|TRBJ1-1
CASSYQGNTEAFF
TGTGCCAGCAGTTACCAGGGGAACACTGAAGCTTTCTTT
>-|TRBV19|-|TRBJ1-4
CASSTRGSSNEKLFF
TGTGCCAGTAGTACCCGAGGGAGCTCTAATGAAAAACTGTTTTTT
>-|TRBV5-1|-|TRBJ2-5
CASSLLIGIATRRETQYF
TGCGCCAGCAGCTTGCTAATTGGGATAGCGACCCGGCGAGAGACCCAGTACTTC
>-|TRBV11-1|TRBD1|TRBJ1-1
CASSSQGSTEAFF
TGTGCCAGCAGCTCACAGGGGTCGACTGAAGCTTTCTTT
>-|TRBV7-9|-|TRBJ1-6
CASSLEPAGSPLHF
TGTGCCAGCAGCTTAGAGCCCGCGGGTTCACCCCTCCACTTT
>-|TRBV28|-|TRBJ1-5
CASSLRQGNQPQHF
TGTGCCAGCAGTTTACGGCAGGGGAATCAGCCCCAGCATTTT
>-|TRBV4-1|-|TRBJ1-1
CASSQPNTEAFF
TGCGCCAGCAGCCAGCCTAACACTGAAGCTTTCTTT
>-|TRBV29-1|-|TRBJ1-4
CSVANRGENEKLFF
TGCAGCGTTGCGAACCGGGGGGAGAATGAAAAACTGTTTTTT
>-|TRBV6-6|TRBD1|TRBJ1-1
CASSRGTGLIRTEAFF
TGTGCCAGCAGTCGCGGGACAGGGCTCATTCGAACTGAAGCTTTCTTT
>-|TRBV7-8|TRBD1|TRBJ2-1
CASSLGQYNEQFF
TGTGCCAGCAGCTTGGGACAGTACAATGAGCAGTTCTTC
>-|TRBV19|-|TRBJ1-5
CASSIGPIGRPQHF
TGTGCCAGTAGCATCGGGCCCATTGGCCGGCCCCAGCATTTT
>-|TRBV5-1|-|TRBJ1-1
CASSTDGTRGLNTEAFF
TGCGCCAGCAGTACGGACGGTACCCGGGGTCTGAACACTGAAGCTTTCTTT
>once|TRBV3-1/TRBV3-2|-|TRBJ1-2
CASSQLSRDYGYTF
TGTGCCAGCAGCCAACTGTCCAGGGACTATGGCTACACCTTC
>-|TRBV7-9|TRBD1|TRBJ1-1
CASSLTGTGLLRAEAFF
TGTGCCAGCAGCTTAACCGGGACAGGGCTCCTTCGCGCTGAAGCTTTCTTT
>-|TRBV12-3/TRBV12-4|-|TRBJ2-5
CASSTTRSETQYF
TGTGCCAGCAGCACTACGAGGTCTGAGACCCAGTACTTC
>once|TRBV18|-|TRBJ1-2
CASSEDGNYGYTF
TGTGCCAGCTCCGAGGACGGGAACTATGGCTACACCTTC
>-|TRBV7-3|-|TRBJ2-2
CASGYLSTGELFF
TGTGCCAGCGGCTATCTGAGCACCGGGGAGCTGTTTTTT
>-|TRBV19|-|TRBJ1-3
CASSMMGTGNTIYF
TGTGCCAGTAGTATGATGGGGACTGGAAACACCATATATTTT
>-|TRBV29-1|-|TRBJ1-1
CSARRGRTEAFF
TGCAGCGCCCGGAGGGGGAGGACTGAAGCTTTCTTT
>-|TRBV6-5|TRBD1|TRBJ1-2
CASRVTGGGGYTF
TGTGCCAGCAGGGTGACAGGGGGAGGAGGCTACACCTTC
>-|TRBV9|-|TRBJ2-3
CASSPTGSVVTGTQYF
TGTGCCAGCAGCCCCACGGGCAGTGTCGTAACAGGTACGCAGTATTTT
>-|TRBV30|-|TRBJ1-2
CAWSVGASTGGYTF
TGTGCCTGGAGTGTCGGGGCTAGTACGGGTGGCTACACCTTC